This TCR beta chain was identified in a study of beta chain features in type 1 diabetes. General study points: Still unanswered here is whether HLA type influences TCRB rearrangement. Type 1 diabetes patients had fewer VDJ junction insertions and more deletions. Shortening that was moderate but significant affected the TCRB CDR3s of Type 1 diabetes patients in all four CD4+ subsets.

Expressed TCRB transcripts were sequenced because the isolated RNA had all been reverse transcribed beforehand. Profiling relied on immunoSEQ multiplex PCR, and the TCRdb table lists in-frame clones only, not all of them. The sample lists some 640,000 clones, roughly 13% occurring once. Germline CDR1 and CDR2: SGHRS and YFSETQ. The ends were cut back, 3 bases at V and 5 bases at J, with 17 bases in the middle. This CDR3 has 15 amino acids. As for this clone: The antigen is undetermined.

It was via CD45RO/CCR7/CD25/CD127/CD95/CD27 that CD4+ naive, central memory, regulatory and stem cell-like memory cells were sorted. This chain uses TRBV5-1 with TRBJ1-1; possibly TRBD1 for D (5 bases). This TCR came from a man younger than 35 with type 1 diabetes. Sequencing was carried out using naive CD4+ T cells from blood. CDR3 in amino acids: CASSSRQSLGTEAFF. The DNA of the CDR3 is TGCGCCAGCAGCTCACGACAGAGTCTGGGGACTGAAGCTTTCTTT.